This entry lists 17 T cell receptor beta chains sequenced from one sample in a study of blood T cell repertoires in COVID-19. Sequencing used immunoSEQ multiplex PCR; TCRdb keeps in-frame clones, though not all of them. The sample includes fewer than 350,000 clones, approximately 85% seen only once; the top ten take 6% to 9%. The sample comprised peripheral blood. The receptors here all came from a human donor in a cohort sampled during active COVID-19.

This clone was detected only a few times. Other DNA sequences of this sample code for an identical CDR3. This rearrangement joins TRBV6-5 to TRBJ1-1; no reliable D call. The CDR3 contains 12 residues. Trimming pared 0 bases from V and 8 bases from J, leaving 7 bases between. CDR1 and CDR2 from the germline V gene are MNHEY and SVGAGI. The CDR3 loop is CASSYSRGEAFF. The CDR3 nucleotides are TGTGCCAGCAGTTACTCGAGAGGGGAAGCTTTCTTT.

Here the CDR3 DNA reads TGTGCCAGCAGTGAATATAAAAACACCATATATTTT. Amino acids: CASSEYKNTIYF. The chain recombines TRBV25-1 with TRBJ1-3, with D hard to call. The V end was cut by 0 bases, the J end by 6 bases, with 3 bases between. CDR3 size: 12 residues. In germline, CDR1 is MGHDK, CDR2 SYGVNS.

The chain joins TRBV20-1 to TRBJ1-2; D is perhaps TRBD1 (5 bases). The CDR3 runs 12 residues. Looked up from germline, CDR1 is DFQATT and CDR2 is SNEGSKA (reference sequence). The V end was cut by 3 bases, the J end by 8 bases, with 13 bases between. The CDR3 DNA is TGCAGTGCTAGTTGGCAGGGTTTAGGCTACACCTTC. It encodes CSASWQGLGYTF.

The chain carries TRBV25-1 and TRBJ1-1; unclear D gene. The germline V gene has CDR1 MGHDK and CDR2 SYGVNS. The CDR3 sequence is 13 residues long. The ends were cut back, 5 bases at V and 2 bases at J, with 9 bases in the middle. The CDR3: CASSPGLNTEAFF. DNA of the CDR3: TGTGCCAGCAGTCCTGGACTTAACACTGAAGCTTTCTTT.

The V gene is TRBV5-4, the J gene TRBJ2-7; 10 bases match TRBD1. V lost 0 bases, J lost 6 bases, and 9 bases stayed unmatched. Germline V CDR1 and CDR2: SGHNT, YYREEE (reference sequence). There are 16 residues in the CDR3. The CDR3 loop is CASSLAQTGGRAEQYF. CDR3 nucleotide sequence: TGTGCCAGCAGCTTGGCCCAGACAGGGGGCAGGGCCGAGCAGTACTTC. The entire variable domain, with the rest obtained from reference TRBV5-4 and TRBJ2-7, is as follows: ETGVTQSPTHLIKTRGQQVTLRCSSQSGHNTVSWYQQALGQGPQFIFQYYREEENGRGNFPPRFSGLQFPNYSSELNVNALELDDSALYLCASSLAQTGGRAEQYFGPGTRLTVT.

The chain uses TRBV4-2 and TRBJ1-1, with a tentative D call TRBD1 (5 bases). This CDR3 has 16 residues. From germline, CDR1 is LGHNA and CDR2 YNFKEQ. Between the trimmed V and J ends, which lost 4 bases and 4 bases, there was a span of 19 bases. The chain's CDR3 is CASSLGGGRSSTEAFF. The DNA of the CDR3 is TGTGCCAGCAGCCTGGGGGGGGGAAGGTCGAGCACTGAAGCTTTCTTT.

The chain combines TRBV7-2 with TRBJ2-7; weak D call: TRBD1 (6 bases). V was shortened by 1 base and J by 2 bases, with 15 bases between the two germline ends. Germline V CDR1 and CDR2: SGHTA, FQGNSA. The length of the CDR3 is 16 residues. As DNA, the CDR3 is TGTGCCAGCAGCTTAGAATTCCGGACAGACACCTACGAGCAGTACTTC. This encodes CASSLEFRTDTYEQYF.

The chain is built from TRBV18 and TRBJ2-7; the D gene is possibly TRBD1 (6 bases). The V gene lost 3 bases and the J gene lost 0 bases, with 12 bases spanning the gap. This CDR3 is 15 amino acids long. CDR1 and CDR2 from the germline V gene are KGHSH and LQKENI. The CDR3 coding sequence is TGTGCCAGCTCACCGACAGGCCTAAGCTCCTACGAGCAGTACTTC. This gives the protein CASSPTGLSSYEQYF.

The V call is TRBV6-5, the J call TRBJ1-5, with TRBD1 identical over 11 bases. The CDR3 consists of 15 residues. Germline CDR1 MNHEY, CDR2 SVGAGI. V shed 6 bases, J shed 6 bases, and the junction held 7 bases outside the gene matches. CDR3 sequence: CASSPGQGAFQPQHF. CDR3 nucleotide sequence: TGTGCCAGCAGCCCCGGACAGGGGGCGTTTCAGCCCCAGCATTTT.

J is TRBJ1-2 and V is TRBV30; D might be TRBD1 (6 bases). Germline CDR1 is GTSNPN and CDR2 is SVGIG (reference sequence). V lost 4 bases, J lost 7 bases, and 13 bases lay in between. This CDR3 has 12 amino acids. DNA for the CDR3: TGTGCCTGGATGGGGGGGCTTGGTGGCTACACCTTC. It yields the protein CAWMGGLGGYTF.

The chain couples TRBV5-1 to TRBJ1-3; possible D gene TRBD1, 6 bases. CDR1 SGHRS and CDR2 YFSETQ come from the germline V gene. The CDR3 is 14 residues long. V shed 1 base and J shed 4 bases, with 9 bases lying between them. CDR3 sequence (DNA): TGCGCCAGCAGCTTGATTGGACAGGGAAACACCATATATTTT. Its translation: CASSLIGQGNTIYF.

This rearrangement joins TRBV11-3 to TRBJ1-6, with D tentatively TRBD1 (6 bases). Trimming shortened V by 5 bases and J by 9 bases, and 11 bases separated the two germline ends. Germline values: CDR1 SGHNT, CDR2 YENEEA. This CDR3 has 13 residues. The CDR3 loop is CASSQGIGSPLHF. The CDR3 DNA is TGTGCCAGCAGCCAGGGGATAGGTTCACCCCTCCACTTT.

This clone was seen a single time. This chain connects TRBV5-4 to TRBJ2-5, with TRBD2 matching 13 bases. The CDR3 is made up of 15 amino acids. Germline V lookup: CDR1 SGHNT, CDR2 YYREEE (reference sequence). Losses at the gene ends were 1 base for V and 4 bases for J; bases not matched to a gene: 1. The CDR3 coding sequence is TGTGCCAGCAGCTTGACTAGCGGGGGGGCAGAGACCCAGTACTTC. This codes for CASSLTSGGAETQYF.

The chain uses TRBV14 and TRBJ2-7; TRBD1 is a possible D gene (6 bases). Trimming left V 3 bases short and J 0 bases short, with 12 bases between. The CDR3 loop spans 15 amino acids. CDR1 is SGHDN, CDR2 FVKESK, per germline. The CDR3 nucleotides read TGTGCCAGCAGCCACAGGGGTTCTCCCTCCTACGAGCAGTACTTC. This encodes CASSHRGSPSYEQYF.

The V and J genes are TRBV19 and TRBJ2-4, with D unclear. Germline values: CDR1 LNHDA, CDR2 SQIVND (reference sequence). V was trimmed by 5 bases and J by 4 bases, leaving 6 bases between them. This CDR3 is built from 12 residues. The chain's CDR3 is CASSPTKNIQYF. Written as DNA, the CDR3 is TGTGCCAGTAGTCCTACTAAAAACATTCAGTACTTC.

This chain uses TRBV19 with TRBJ1-2; 8 positions match TRBD1. This CDR3 comprises 16 residues. The J segment lost 5 bases and the V segment lost 5 bases, leaving 13 bases of the junction unmatched. Germline V gene data show CDR1 as LNHDA and CDR2 as SQIVND (reference sequence). The CDR3 reads CASSQIRTGRQYGYTF. CDR3 nucleotide sequence: TGTGCCAGTAGTCAGATTCGGACAGGGAGACAATATGGCTACACCTTC.

This clone was observed a single time. V gene TRBV19 combines with J gene TRBJ1-1; no firm D call. The germline CDR1 and CDR2 sequences are LNHDA and SQIVND (reference sequence). The CDR3 extends over 13 amino acids. V lost 5 bases and J 1 base, leaving 8 bases between the germline ends. The CDR3 DNA reads TGTGCCAGTAGTCCAGGCCCGAACACTGAAGCTTTCTTT. Translation gives CASSPGPNTEAFF.